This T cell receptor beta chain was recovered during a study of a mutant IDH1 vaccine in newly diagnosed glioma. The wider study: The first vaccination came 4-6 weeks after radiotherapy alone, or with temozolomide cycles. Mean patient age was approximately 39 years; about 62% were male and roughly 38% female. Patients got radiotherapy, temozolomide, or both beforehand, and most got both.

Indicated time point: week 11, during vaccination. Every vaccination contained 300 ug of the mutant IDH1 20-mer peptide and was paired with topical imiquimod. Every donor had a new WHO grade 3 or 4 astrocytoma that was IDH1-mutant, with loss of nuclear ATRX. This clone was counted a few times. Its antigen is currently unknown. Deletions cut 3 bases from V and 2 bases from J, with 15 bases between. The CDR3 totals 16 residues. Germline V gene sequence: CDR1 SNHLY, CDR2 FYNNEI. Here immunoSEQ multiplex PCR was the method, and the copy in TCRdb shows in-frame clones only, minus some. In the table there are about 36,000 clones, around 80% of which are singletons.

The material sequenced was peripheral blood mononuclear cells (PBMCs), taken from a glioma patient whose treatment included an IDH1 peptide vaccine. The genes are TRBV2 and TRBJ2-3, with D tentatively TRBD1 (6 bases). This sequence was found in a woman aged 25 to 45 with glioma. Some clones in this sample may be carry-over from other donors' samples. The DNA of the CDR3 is TGTGCCAGCAGTGACGCAGGGGTCGACAACACAGATACGCAGTATTTT. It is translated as CASSDAGVDNTDTQYF.